Listed below are T cell receptor beta chains from one sample, sequenced in a study of control samples from healthy donors and cancer patients. Sequenced by immunoSEQ multiplex PCR; TCRdb stores in-frame clones only, minus some. The data hold around 110,000 clones, with 80% to 90% observed a single time. Sequencing input: PBMCs. The receptors stem from a woman aged 50 to 60 with colorectal cancer. CDR3s include the opening cysteine and the closing phenylalanine or tryptophan. A D gene is named only where the DNA matches it firmly. A clone size is listed for some rows: how often the clone was seen (once, few, many), or a class if it is expanded.

J | D | V | size | DNA | CDR3
TRBJ2-1 | - | TRBV9 | - | TGTGCCAGCAGCCCGAGGTTGGGTCAGACTGGGCAGTTCTTC | CASSPRLGQTGQFF
TRBJ2-2 | TRBD1 | TRBV19 | - | TGTGCCAGTAGTGGACGGGACAGGGTGTCCGGGGAGCTGTTTTTT | CASSGRDRVSGELFF
TRBJ2-1 | - | TRBV7-9 | - | TGTGCCAGCAGCTCCGACTCCGGGACGCCAAACAATGAGCAGTTCTTC | CASSSDSGTPNNEQFF
TRBJ2-7 | - | TRBV7-3 | once | TGTGCCAGCAGCCCTCAGGGGGGGTTTCCCTACGAGCAGTACTTC | CASSPQGGFPYEQYF
TRBJ2-3 | - | TRBV7-7 | - | TGTGCTAGCAGCTTAGAGGGGCAGGGAACGCAGTATTTT | CASSLEGQGTQYF
TRBJ2-3 | - | TRBV1 | - | TGCACCACCCCCCCGACTAGCTGCGGCAGGGATACGCAGTATTTT | CTTPPTSCGRDTQYF
TRBJ2-2 | - | TRBV2 | - | TGTGCCAGCAGACCAACTTCGGGAACCGGGGAGCTGTTTTTT | CASRPTSGTGELFF
TRBJ1-2 | - | TRBV6-5 | - | TGTGCCAGCAGAAGGGACGGACAAGTTCTAAGCGGCTACACCTTC | CASRRDGQVLSGYTF
TRBJ2-2 | TRBD1 | TRBV7-8 | - | TGTGCCAGCAGCTTAGGCACTGGACAGGGTCACACCGGGGAGCTGTTTTTT | CASSLGTGQGHTGELFF
TRBJ2-7 | TRBD2 | TRBV11-2 | - | TGTGCCAGCAGCTTAGGGATGGCGACTAGCGGGAGTGGCGAGCAGTACTTC | CASSLGMATSGSGEQYF
TRBJ1-5 | - | TRBV7-8 | - | TGTGCCAGCAGCTTAGTAGATCAGCCCCAGCATTTT | CASSLVDQPQHF
TRBJ1-2 | - | TRBV5-1 | - | TGCGCCAGCAGCGGGGACGCCACTAACTATGGCTACACCTTC | CASSGDATNYGYTF
TRBJ2-1 | - | TRBV12-1 | - | TGTGCCAGCAGCTTGAGGCAAGGACCTGGGGGAACCTCCTACAATGAGCAGTTCTTC | CASSLRQGPGGTSYNEQFF
TRBJ2-1 | - | TRBV11-2 | - | TGTGCCAGCAGCATGGACCGAGACAATGAGCAGTTCTTC | CASSMDRDNEQFF
TRBJ2-7 | TRBD2 | TRBV4-1 | - | TGCGCCAGCAGCCAAGATCCTAGCGGACACTACGAGCAGTACTTC | CASSQDPSGHYEQYF
TRBJ1-6 | - | TRBV7-9 | few | TGTGCCAGCAGCTTTTCGGGGGATTCACCCCTCCACTTT | CASSFSGDSPLHF
TRBJ2-7 | - | TRBV29-1 | - | TGCAGCGGAATTTCAAACTCCTACGAGCAGTACTTC | CSGISNSYEQYF
TRBJ1-4 | TRBD1 | TRBV5-4 | - | TGTGCCAGCAGCTTGGGGACAGGGGCCGAGGAAAAACTGTTTTTT | CASSLGTGAEEKLFF
TRBJ1-3 | TRBD1 | TRBV2 | - | TGTGCCAGCAGGACAGGGGGCGCGGGTTCGGGAAACACCATATATTTT | CASRTGGAGSGNTIYF
TRBJ1-2 | TRBD1 | TRBV5-1 | - | TGCGCCAGCAGTTCTGCCGGGACAGGGAACTATGGCTACACCTTC | CASSSAGTGNYGYTF
TRBJ2-2 | - | TRBV23-1 | - | TGCGCCAGACGCCAAAGGAGGGGGTTCACCGGGGAGCTGTTTTTT | CARRQRRGFTGELFF
TRBJ2-2 | - | TRBV18 | - | TGTGCCAGCTCACCCAGGGACAGGGAGCTGTTTTTT | CASSPRDRELFF
TRBJ2-1 | TRBD1 | TRBV19 | few | TGTGCCAGTAGGACGACAGGGAATTACAATGAGCAGTTCTTC | CASRTTGNYNEQFF
TRBJ1-1 | - | TRBV7-6 | - | TGTGCCAGCAGCCCAGAGGTTGGAACTGAAGCTTTCTTT | CASSPEVGTEAFF
TRBJ1-1 | TRBD1 | TRBV7-2 | - | TGTGCCAGCTCCCAGGGGGGGACTGAAGCTTTCTTT | CASSQGGTEAFF
TRBJ2-2 | - | TRBV19 | - | TGTGCCAGTAGTGTACAGGGTGTCTCCACCGGGGAGCTGTTTTTT | CASSVQGVSTGELFF
TRBJ1-1 | TRBD1 | TRBV19 | - | TGTGCCAGTAGTAGCCGACAGGGGGGCACTGAAGCTTTCTTT | CASSSRQGGTEAFF
TRBJ2-7 | TRBD1 | TRBV6-5 | - | TGTGGGAGCAGTCTATACAGGGGAGATACCTACGAGCAGTACTTC | CGSSLYRGDTYEQYF
TRBJ1-3 | - | TRBV29-1 | - | TGCAGCGTTGTAGTTACTGGAAACACCATATATTTT | CSVVVTGNTIYF
TRBJ2-6 | - | TRBV20-1 | - | TGCAGTGCTCCCAGGGCCAACGTCCTGACTTTC | CSAPRANVLTF
TRBJ1-1 | - | TRBV11-1 | - | TGTGCCAGCAGCTTAGTCGAGTATGAAGCTTTCTTT | CASSLVEYEAFF
TRBJ1-5 | - | TRBV27 | few | TGTGCCAGCAGTTTATCGGCAGACAATAGCAATCAGCCCCAGCATTTT | CASSLSADNSNQPQHF
TRBJ1-2 | - | TRBV6-6 | - | TGTGCCAGGGAAATGGGGTCAGGGGTTGACTATGGCTACACCTTC | CAREMGSGVDYGYTF
TRBJ2-3 | TRBD1 | TRBV6-5 | - | TGTGCCAGCAGCTCGGGACAGGAAGGAGGTACGCAGTATTTT | CASSSGQEGGTQYF
TRBJ2-7 | - | TRBV23-1 | - | TGCGCCAGCAGTCAGCCCGGGGACCACTACGAGCAGTACTTC | CASSQPGDHYEQYF
TRBJ1-1 | - | TRBV7-2 | - | TGTGCCAGCAGCTTGGGGGGGGAAGCTTTCTTT | CASSLGGEAFF
TRBJ2-5 | - | TRBV19 | - | TGTGCCAGTAGTGGGGCTGACGAAGAGACCCAGTACTTC | CASSGADEETQYF
TRBJ1-1 | - | TRBV5-1 | - | TGCGCCGGTAAACAGTGGGACACTGAAGCTTTCTTT | CAGKQWDTEAFF
TRBJ2-5 | TRBD1 | TRBV19 | - | TGTGCCAGTAGTCTGTCGCAGGGGGTTCAAGAGACCCAGTACTTC | CASSLSQGVQETQYF
TRBJ1-6 | - | TRBV28 | - | TGTGCCAGCAGGGACGGAAATTCACCCCTCCACTTT | CASRDGNSPLHF
TRBJ2-5 | TRBD2 | TRBV19 | - | TGTGCCAGTAGTGTACTCGGGACTAGCGGACAAGAGACCCAGTACTTC | CASSVLGTSGQETQYF
TRBJ2-6 | - | TRBV30 | - | TGTGCCTGGAGTGTGTGGGGCTTTGGGGCCAACGTCCTGACTTTC | CAWSVWGFGANVLTF